These 3 T cell receptor beta chains came from one sample sequenced in a study of molecular identifiers for immune sequencing clone quantification. One entry per CDR3 protein results from TCRdb running MiXCR on the PCR reads. The sample records some 580,000 distinct CDR3 sequences, about 25% being singletons. The sequenced sample was naive CD8+ T cells from blood, with Jurkat cell RNA spiked in. The subset: FACS-sorted CD8+CD4-CCR7+CD45RA+ naive T cells. These receptor sequences come from a human donor in good health. Some libraries in this study had Jurkat cell RNA spiked in.

This clonotype has just a few counts. The V gene is TRBV6-2 or TRBV6-3, the J gene TRBJ1-1; a weak D match, TRBD1 (5 bases). CDR1 MNHEY and CDR2 SVGEGT come from the germline V gene. V lost 5 bases to trimming and J lost 3 bases, with 19 bases between them. The CDR3 runs to 16 residues. This chain's CDR3 is CASSTGRLSTDTEAFF. Here the CDR3 DNA reads TGTGCCAGCAGTACGGGACGCCTCTCGACGGACACTGAAGCTTTCTTT.

This clonotype has just a few counts. This chain uses TRBV4-3 with TRBJ1-5; D might be TRBD1 (5 bases). V was trimmed by 0 bases and J by 5 bases, leaving 11 bases between them. The CDR3 is 15 amino acids. The V gene's germline CDR1 is LGHNA and CDR2 YSLEER. The CDR3 loop is CASSQERGIYQPQHF. The CDR3 DNA reads as TGCGCCAGCAGCCAAGAACGGGGGATCTATCAGCCCCAGCATTTT.

CDR3 sequence: CAIKAPGGPYEQYF. CDR3 bases: TGTGCCATCAAGGCCCCCGGGGGCCCCTACGAGCAGTACTTC. The chain uses TRBV10-3 and TRBJ2-7; possibly TRBD1 or TRBD2 for D (6 bases each). This CDR3 spans 14 amino acids. V was cut by 7 bases and J by 2 bases, with 15 bases left in between. CDR1 and CDR2 from the germline V gene are ENHRY and SYGVKD.